These 4 T cell receptor beta chains originate from one sample sequenced in a study of cytomegalovirus exposure and HLA in healthy donors (dated by TCRdb to 2015 to 2018). Libraries were constructed by the immunoSEQ multiplex PCR assay. A mixture of 60 forward primers for TCR Vbeta segments and 13 reverse primers for TCR Jbeta segments was used in the multiplex PCR. This immuneACCESS table, as held by TCRdb, lists in-frame sequences with V and J called but not all clones. Of the missing ones, under half trace to an unresolved V gene in checked studies; the others have no known cause. The sample table lists around 70,000 clones, 74% of them with a count of one. In total, the top ten clones hold over 10% of the sample. The specimen was PBMCs. All receptors derive from a human donor in good health.

This clone was found a few times. V is TRBV19 and J is TRBJ2-1, with D possibly matching TRBD1 (5 bases). Germline lookup yields CDR1 LNHDA and CDR2 SQIVND (reference sequence). The CDR3 covers 13 residues. Trimming removed 4 bases from V and 10 bases from J, with 14 bases in between. CDR3 residues: CASSKGLFEEQFF. DNA for the CDR3: TGTGCCAGTAGTAAGGGGCTCTTTGAGGAGCAGTTCTTC.

For this clone: In the same sample, other DNA sequences code for this CDR3. The chain joins TRBV6-4 to TRBJ1-1; D might be TRBD1 (6 bases). V dropped 5 bases and J dropped 1 base, with 8 bases sitting between them. The germline CDR1 and CDR2 sequences are MRHNA and SNTAGT. This CDR3 has 13 residues. In nucleotides, the CDR3 is TGTGCCAGCAGTCCGACAGGGAACACTGAAGCTTTCTTT. Its protein product is CASSPTGNTEAFF.

This clone was found a few times. The chain employs TRBV5-8 and TRBJ1-4, with a tentative D call TRBD1 (6 bases). The CDR3 spans 15 residues. Germline lookup yields CDR1 SGHTS and CDR2 YDEGEE. V was clipped by 4 bases and J by 2 bases, with 12 bases between them. The CDR3 nucleotides read TGTGCCAGCAGCCTTTGGGACACGACTAATGAAAAACTGTTTTTT. Amino acids: CASSLWDTTNEKLFF. The variable domain in full, with the rest retrieved from reference TRBV5-8 and TRBJ1-4, is EAGVTQSPTHLIKTRGQQATLRCSPISGHTSVYWYQQALGLGLQFLLWYDEGEERNRGNFPPRFSGRQFPNYSSELNVNALELEDSALYLCASSLWDTTNEKLFFGSGTQLSVL.

This clone has a handful of counts. The J gene is TRBJ1-1, the V gene TRBV19; 9 bases agree with TRBD1. Germline CDR1 and CDR2: LNHDA and SQIVND (reference sequence). The ends lost 6 bases at V and 8 bases at J; junction bases unmatched: 13. This CDR3 region has 15 residues. The CDR3 DNA follows: TGTGCCAGTAGCATAATCCTAACAGGGGGCGCAGAAGCTTTCTTT. Protein sequence: CASSIILTGGAEAFF.